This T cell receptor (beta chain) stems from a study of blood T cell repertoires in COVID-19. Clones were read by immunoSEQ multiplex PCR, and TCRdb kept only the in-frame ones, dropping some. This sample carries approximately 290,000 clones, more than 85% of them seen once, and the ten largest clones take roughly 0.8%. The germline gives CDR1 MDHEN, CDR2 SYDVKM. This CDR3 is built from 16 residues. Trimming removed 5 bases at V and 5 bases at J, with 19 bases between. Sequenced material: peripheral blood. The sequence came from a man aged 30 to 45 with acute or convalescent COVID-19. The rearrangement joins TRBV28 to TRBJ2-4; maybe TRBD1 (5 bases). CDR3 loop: CASSSRWGAAENIQYF. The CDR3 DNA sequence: TGTGCCAGCAGTAGCCGTTGGGGCGCGGCGGAAAACATTCAGTACTTC.